One sample yielded the 10 T cell receptor beta chains listed below, sequenced in a study of blood T cell repertoires in COVID-19. Using immunoSEQ multiplex PCR, the repertoire was profiled, and TCRdb retains in-frame clones only, with some absent. This sample has 150,000 to 200,000 clones; roughly 93% occur once, and the top ten carry approximately 2.2%. The sequenced sample was peripheral blood. The receptors stem from a man aged 18 to 29 with acute or convalescent COVID-19.

CDR3 region: CATSDPRQGTYEQYF. The CDR3 nucleotides read TGTGCCACCAGTGATCCCCGACAGGGAACCTACGAGCAGTACTTC. V and J are TRBV24-1 and TRBJ2-7, with 7 bases fitting TRBD1. The germline CDR1 and CDR2 sequences are KGHDR and SFDVKD. The CDR3 totals 15 residues. With V trimmed by 3 bases and J by 2 bases, 6 bases remained unmatched.

V gene TRBV6-5 combines with J gene TRBJ1-1, with no clear D. This CDR3 has 15 residues. The germline gives CDR1 MNHEY, CDR2 SVGAGI. Trimming left V 2 bases short and J 3 bases short, with 13 bases between. The DNA for the CDR3 is TGTGCCAGCAGTTACATCGAGGCAATGGACACTGAAGCTTTCTTT. The encoded protein is CASSYIEAMDTEAFF.

J is TRBJ1-5 and V is TRBV6-6; unclear D gene. The CDR3 contains 16 residues. V was trimmed by 2 bases and J by 0 bases, leaving 11 bases between them. From germline, CDR1 is MNHNY and CDR2 SVGAGI (reference sequence). The CDR3 reads CASSYKAGVSNQPQHF. CDR3 in DNA: TGTGCCAGCAGTTACAAGGCCGGGGTTAGCAATCAGCCCCAGCATTTT.

The chain recombines TRBV14 with TRBJ1-1; no definite D call. The germline V and J ends were trimmed by 2 bases and 11 bases, with 18 bases remaining between them. This CDR3 has 14 residues. CDR1 and CDR2 (germline): SGHDN, FVKESK. In DNA, the CDR3 is TGTGCCAGCAGCCAAAAGGTATGGGAGGAGGTCGCTTTCTTT. Its protein product is CASSQKVWEEVAFF.

This clone came up once. The chain has TRBV7-9 and TRBJ1-2, with D unclear. CDR1 is SEHNR and CDR2 is FQNEAQ in the germline V gene (reference sequence). V lost 1 base and J lost 0, with 12 bases in between. The CDR3 covers 16 residues. In nucleotides, the CDR3 is TGTGCCAGCAGCTTAGGGGCAGCCAATCCTAACTATGGCTACACCTTC. The encoded protein is CASSLGAANPNYGYTF.

The rearrangement links TRBV21-1 to TRBJ2-7; the table calls TRBD1, which could not be checked here. TRBV21-1 constitutes a pseudogene. The CDR3 length is 17 residues. CDR3 region: CASSPTPIGTGAYEQYF. CDR3 nucleotides: TGTGCCAGCAGCCCAACACCGATAGGGACAGGGGCCTACGAGCAGTACTTC.

The chain couples TRBV11-2 to TRBJ2-1; maybe TRBD1 (5 bases). Germline values: CDR1 SGHAT, CDR2 FQNNGV. Trimming stripped 5 bases from V and 4 bases from J, with 12 bases between. The CDR3 has 14 amino acids. The CDR3 DNA is TGTGCCAGCAGCCCAGGCAGGGTTTACAATGAGCAGTTCTTC. This translates into CASSPGRVYNEQFF.

The chain recombines TRBV11-2 with TRBJ2-1; 13 bases line up with TRBD2. Germline assignment: CDR1 SGHAT and CDR2 FQNNGV. The CDR3 runs to 15 residues. With V trimmed by 5 bases and J by 12 bases, 10 bases remained unmatched. The CDR3 DNA follows: TGTGCCAGCAGCCCCCAAACTAGCGGGGGGGATGCGCAGTTCTTC. Encoded protein: CASSPQTSGGDAQFF.

The rearrangement joins TRBV5-6 to TRBJ1-4; TRBD1 might be the D (5 bases). The V end was cut by 4 bases, the J end by 6 bases, with 22 bases between. The CDR3 totals 17 residues. CDR1 SGHDT and CDR2 YYEEEE come from the germline V gene. The CDR3 DNA sequence: TGTGCCAGCAGCCCAACTTTACCACAGGTGGCGGATGAAAAACTGTTTTTT. Its protein is CASSPTLPQVADEKLFF.

V and J are TRBV6-5 and TRBJ2-2, with a weak D call TRBD2 (6 bases). The CDR3 spans 14 residues. CDR1 MNHEY and CDR2 SVGAGI come from the germline V gene. Trimming removed 2 bases from V and 5 bases from J, with 9 bases in between. CDR3 bases: TGTGCCAGCAGTTACGGGACTCTGACCGGGGAGCTGTTTTTT. Its translation: CASSYGTLTGELFF.